These T cell receptor beta chains were read from a single sample in a study of T cells in Graves' hyperthyroidism and ophthalmopathy. TCRdb called the multiplex PCR reads again in MiXCR, with one record for every CDR3 protein. This repertoire shows 200,000 or so distinct CDR3 sequences, about a sixth found once; its top ten account for roughly 55%. The specimen sequenced was blood. These receptors were collected from a woman aged 50 to 60 with Graves' hyperthyroidism. The CDR3 runs from the conserved cysteine through the conserved F or W. A D gene is named only where the DNA matches it firmly. Clone size, where shown, is once, few, many, or a class for clones that have expanded.

abundance,d_gene,v_gene,j_gene,CDR3nt,CDR3aa
-,TRBD1,TRBV6-1,TRBJ2-7,TGTGCCAGCAGTCTAGGGACAGGACAGTTGGTCCCCTACGAGCAGTACTTC,CASSLGTGQLVPYEQYF
many,-,TRBV4-2,TRBJ2-1,TGTGCCAGCAGCCAGGAAGCGCCGCCCTACAATGAGCAGTTCTTC,CASSQEAPPYNEQFF
-,-,TRBV28,TRBJ2-1,TGTGCCAGCAGCCCGGGCCTAGAGTACAATGAGCAGTTCTTC,CASSPGLEYNEQFF
many,TRBD1,TRBV27,TRBJ1-1,TGTGCCAGCAGTTTGGCAGGGGGTAATTCTGAAGCTTTCTTT,CASSLAGGNSEAFF
few,-,TRBV19,TRBJ1-3,TGTGCCAGTATCCCAGGCCCTGGAAACACCATATATTTT,CASIPGPGNTIYF
-,-,TRBV7-9,TRBJ2-1,TGTGCCAGCAGCTTAGTCGGGAGTGGGAATGAGCAGTTCTTC,CASSLVGSGNEQFF
-,-,TRBV19,TRBJ2-1,TGTGCCAGTACCCTCCCCGGACGGGCAATGGATGAGCAGTTCTTC,CASTLPGRAMDEQFF
-,-,TRBV5-1,TRBJ1-4,TGCGCCAGCAGCTTGGAGGGGCGGCTAACTAATGAAAAACTGTTTTTT,CASSLEGRLTNEKLFF
-,TRBD1,TRBV5-1,TRBJ2-4,TGCACCAGCAGCTTGGACAGGGGGCCGGGAGCCAAAAACATTCAGTACTTC,CTSSLDRGPGAKNIQYF
many,TRBD2,TRBV6-1,TRBJ2-1,TGTGCCAGCAGTGAAGCTGGCGGGAGCTCCTACAATGAGCAGTTCTTC,CASSEAGGSSYNEQFF
many,TRBD2,TRBV5-4,TRBJ2-1,TGTGCCAGCAGTTTCGCCCCTAGCGGGAAGGGGGACGCTGAGCAGTTCTTC,CASSFAPSGKGDAEQFF
few,-,TRBV11-2,TRBJ1-6,TGTGCCAGCAGCTTAATCAGGCAGAATAATTCACCCCTCCACTTT,CASSLIRQNNSPLHF
-,TRBD1,TRBV7-2,TRBJ2-7,TGTGCCAGCAGCTTAGGAGGGACAGGGGACGAGCAGTACTTC,CASSLGGTGDEQYF
many,-,TRBV30,TRBJ2-2,TGTGCCGGATACACGGGACTGATCTCGAACACCGGGGAGCTGTTTTTT,CAGYTGLISNTGELFF
-,TRBD1,TRBV5-1,TRBJ2-3,TGCGCCAGCAGCGTGATAGGGTGGGGGACAGGCGGTACCAATACGCAGTATTTT,CASSVIGWGTGGTNTQYF
few,TRBD1,TRBV11-3,TRBJ1-6,TGTGCCAGCAGCTCAACCGGGACAGTCAATTCACCCCTCCACTTT,CASSSTGTVNSPLHF
-,TRBD1,TRBV19,TRBJ1-5,TGTGCCAGTAGTTTCCAGACAGGGATCAGCAATCAGCCCCAGCATTTT,CASSFQTGISNQPQHF
many,TRBD1,TRBV6-1,TRBJ2-2,TGTGCCAGCAGTCGAGGGGGCGCGCCCGGGGAGCTGTTTTTT,CASSRGGAPGELFF
many,-,TRBV5-1,TRBJ2-5,TGCGCCAGCAGCTGGGCTTCAGGAAACCAAGAGACCCAGTACTTC,CASSWASGNQETQYF
-,-,TRBV24-1,TRBJ2-3,TGTGCCACCAGTAGATACACGGATACGCAGTATTTT,CATSRYTDTQYF
-,-,TRBV5-1,TRBJ2-1,TGCGCCAGCAGCTTCGGCGGGGTGGGATCCTACAATGAGCAGTTCTTC,CASSFGGVGSYNEQFF
-,TRBD1,TRBV12-3/TRBV12-4,TRBJ1-5,TGTGCCAGCACCGCGACAGGGCTTAGCAATCAGCCCCAGCATTTT,CASTATGLSNQPQHF
-,-,TRBV14,TRBJ2-5,TGTGCCAGCAGCCAAGATAGGGCGTGGCAAGAGACCCAGTACTTC,CASSQDRAWQETQYF
-,-,TRBV19,TRBJ2-4,TGTGCCAGTAGTATTGAAGGCTGGGACATTCGCGATGCCAAAAACATTCAGTACTTC,CASSIEGWDIRDAKNIQYF
many,TRBD1,TRBV30,TRBJ2-7,TGTGCCTGGAGTCAACAGGGGTACGAGCAGTACTTC,CAWSQQGYEQYF
many,-,TRBV27,TRBJ1-6,TGTGCCAGCAGTTTGGTCGGCAGGAATTCACCCCTCCACTTT,CASSLVGRNSPLHF
-,-,TRBV6-1,TRBJ2-7,TGTGCCAGCAGTGAAAGGGCGGGAACCTCCTACGAGCAGTACTTC,CASSERAGTSYEQYF
few,-,TRBV20-1,TRBJ1-4,TGCAGTGCTACCGGGGGGGGTAATGAAAAACTGTTTTTT,CSATGGGNEKLFF
many,TRBD2,TRBV19,TRBJ2-7,TGTGCCAGTAGCCTTGAAGCGGGAGTCATCTACGAGCAGTACTTC,CASSLEAGVIYEQYF
many,-,TRBV2,TRBJ2-7,TGTGCCAGCAGTGACGCAGGGAAGAGCTCCTACGAGCAGTACTTC,CASSDAGKSSYEQYF
many,TRBD1,TRBV6-5,TRBJ1-2,TGTGCCAGCAGTTACGAACAGGGGGGGATCTATGGCTACACCTTC,CASSYEQGGIYGYTF
-,-,TRBV19,TRBJ2-2,TGTGCCAGTAGTGGGGGATTTTCTAAGGGGACCGGGGAGCTGTTTTTT,CASSGGFSKGTGELFF
many,TRBD2,TRBV7-9,TRBJ2-7,TGTGCCAGCGGGGGCGGGAGGTCCTACGAGCAGTACTTC,CASGGGRSYEQYF
-,-,TRBV20-1,TRBJ2-4,TGCAGTGCTGGGGGCGGGGCGGAGACAGCCAAAAACATTCAGTACTTC,CSAGGGAETAKNIQYF
many,-,TRBV2,TRBJ2-1,TGTGCCAGCAGTGAACGGGGAAGGCTAGAAGTCGATGAGCAGTTCTTC,CASSERGRLEVDEQFF
many,-,TRBV7-3,TRBJ2-1,TGTGCCAGCAGCTCAACGAATGGCTACTACTCCTACAATGAGCAGTTCTTC,CASSSTNGYYSYNEQFF
many,TRBD2,TRBV11-3,TRBJ2-1,TGTGCCAGCAGCTTAGCGTCCGGGACTAGAAATGCCTACAATGAGCAGTTCTTC,CASSLASGTRNAYNEQFF
-,TRBD2,TRBV6-1,TRBJ2-1,TGTGCCAGCAACAAGGGACTAGCGAATCTTGCGGCTGAGCAGTTCTTC,CASNKGLANLAAEQFF
many,-,TRBV2,TRBJ2-1,TGTGCCAGCAGTGTCGGGGCTCAGCAGTTCTTC,CASSVGAQQFF
many,TRBD1,TRBV11-2,TRBJ2-7,TGTGCCAGCAGCCTTGACAGGGTTAGTGGCGAGCAGTACTTC,CASSLDRVSGEQYF
many,TRBD1,TRBV5-1,TRBJ2-1,TGCGCCAGCAGCTTGGAGGGGGCGGTTAATGAGCAGTTCTTC,CASSLEGAVNEQFF